This T cell receptor (beta chain) was captured in a study of blood T cells in healthy people across ages. Study-wide context: Template-switching capture recovered about one barcoded beta molecule per two T cells.

PCR was performed a second time for roughly 7 to 12 cycles using a sample-barcoded 5' primer and a J-beta primer mix. MiXCR, run by TCRdb on the 5' RACE reads, gives a single entry per CDR3 protein. This table holds around 1,600,000 distinct CDR3 sequences, approximately 43% found once. Per-sample PBMC isolation yielded at least 6 million cells. The total RNA that was extracted per sample amounted to at least 5 micrograms. Worth noting for this clonotype: Mismatch with germline at one junction end may stem from a read error.

CDR3 length: 14 residues. Germline V gene sequence: CDR1 SGHTA, CDR2 FQGNSA. The sequence was collected from a woman between 18 and 30 years old in good health. Material: blood. The V call is TRBV7-2, the J call TRBJ2-2; the D is unclear. The CDR3 protein is CAGSLGSGTGELFF. For the CDR3, the DNA is TGTGCCGGCAGCTTGGGTTCGGGCACCGGGGAGCTGTTTTTT.